These 22 T cell receptor beta chains were sequenced from one sample in a study of T cell changes during pregnancy in multiple sclerosis. The repertoire was sequenced with immunoSEQ multiplex PCR; TCRdb's copy has only in-frame clones and lacks some. Of roughly 99,000 clones in the sample, 92% are singletons; the top ten hold less than 2.5%. The sequencing used peripheral blood, collected after pregnancy. The origin of the receptors is a female donor in good health, enrolled as a control in a pregnancy study.

This rearrangement joins TRBV6-6 to TRBJ2-7; 7 bases are a match to TRBD2. Germline V gene data show CDR1 as MNHNY and CDR2 as SVGAGI (reference sequence). V was pared by 5 bases and J by 0 bases, with 10 bases of the junction left unmatched. CDR3 length equals 16 residues. The CDR3, as DNA: TGTGCCAGCAGTGGCCTTGACGGGAGGTTCTCCTACGAGCAGTACTTC. Protein: CASSGLDGRFSYEQYF.

This clone appeared a few times. The chain links TRBV6-4 to TRBJ2-3; a possible D gene is TRBD2 (6 bases). Trimming stripped 5 bases from V and 4 bases from J, with 16 bases between. The germline gives CDR1 MRHNA, CDR2 SNTAGT. This CDR3 has 15 amino acids. CDR3 sequence (DNA): TGTGCCAGCAGTCCAAGCGGAGGGGAGGCAGATACGCAGTATTTT. As protein: CASSPSGGEADTQYF.

The V call is TRBV4-2, the J call TRBJ1-2; 11 nucleotides match TRBD1. The V and J ends lost 4 bases and 0 bases, in that order; junction bases with no gene match: 13. Per germline, CDR1 LGHNA and CDR2 YNFKEQ. This CDR3 has 19 amino acids. CDR3 DNA: TGTGCCAGCAGCCGCCGACGTCGGGACAGGGGGAAGCCTAACTATGGCTACACCTTC. This codes for CASSRRRRDRGKPNYGYTF.

The chain uses TRBV7-3 and TRBJ2-7; 9 nucleotides match TRBD1. Germline V gene data show CDR1 as SGHTA and CDR2 as FQGTGA. The CDR3 has 14 residues. With V trimmed by 5 bases and J by 1 base, 3 bases remained unmatched. CDR3 DNA sequence: TGTGCCAGCAGCGGACAGGGGTCATCCTACGAGCAGTACTTC. As protein: CASSGQGSSYEQYF.

The chain carries TRBV5-1 and TRBJ1-5, with 7 bases aligning to TRBD1. With V trimmed by 5 bases and J by 6 bases, 8 bases remained unmatched. Germline CDR1 SGHRS, CDR2 YFSETQ. The CDR3 consists of 14 residues. Here the CDR3 reads CASSSTGSGQPQHF. The CDR3 DNA reads TGCGCCAGCAGTTCGACAGGGTCCGGTCAGCCCCAGCATTTT.

This chain links TRBV5-4 with TRBJ1-3, with D unresolved. V was pared by 4 bases and J by 0 bases, with 14 bases between. This CDR3 contains 16 residues. In germline, CDR1 is SGHNT, CDR2 YYREEE (reference sequence). The CDR3 nucleotides are TGTGCCAGCAGCCCCGCTGGCGCGGGCTCTGGAAACACCATATATTTT. This gives the protein CASSPAGAGSGNTIYF.

The chain recombines TRBV7-6 with TRBJ2-7, with D tentatively TRBD1 (6 bases). The V end lost 1 base, the J end lost 3 bases, and 13 bases lay between the germline ends. The CDR3 is 15 amino acids. The V gene's germline CDR1 is SGHVS and CDR2 FNYEAQ. This chain's CDR3 is CASSLVAGAVYEQYF. The CDR3 DNA reads as TGTGCCAGCAGCTTAGTCGCAGGGGCCGTCTACGAGCAGTACTTC.

The chain recombines TRBV9 with TRBJ1-4, with 7 bases lining up with TRBD1. The CDR3 is made up of 11 amino acids. The junction had 2 bases not matched to a gene; V was cut back by 7 bases and J by 8 bases. Germline V lookup: CDR1 SGDLS, CDR2 YYNGEE. The CDR3 protein is CASGGGEKLFF. CDR3 bases: TGTGCCAGCGGAGGGGGCGAAAAACTGTTTTTT. The variable domain in full, with the rest retrieved from reference TRBV9 and TRBJ1-4, is DSGVTQTPKHLITATGQRVTLRCSPRSGDLSVYWYQQSLDQGLQFLIQYYNGEERAKGNILERFSAQQFPDLHSELNLSSLELGDSALYFCASGGGEKLFFGSGTQLSVL.

The chain links TRBV6-1 to TRBJ1-5, with D hard to call. Germline V gene data show CDR1 as MNHNS and CDR2 as SASEGT. The ends were cut back, 7 bases at V and 3 bases at J, with 10 bases in the middle. The CDR3 sequence is 13 residues long. The DNA for the CDR3 is TGTGCCAGCAATGTTCAGTACAATCAGCCCCAGCATTTT. Translated, it gives CASNVQYNQPQHF.

A single count supports this clone. Other DNA sequences within the sample encode an identical CDR3. This chain uses TRBV27 with TRBJ1-2; 7 bases agree with TRBD1. V dropped 3 bases and J dropped 7; count of bases not matched to a gene: 8. CDR3 size: 14 residues. Germline lookup yields CDR1 MNHEY and CDR2 SMNVEV (reference sequence). The CDR3 sequence: CASSFDRGQVGYTF. CDR3 sequence (DNA): TGTGCCAGCAGTTTTGATAGGGGGCAAGTTGGCTACACCTTC.

With respect to this clone: A read error may produce the germline difference seen at one junction end. This sequence joins TRBV7-2 and TRBJ2-7; 7 nucleotides line up with TRBD1. Germline loops: CDR1 SGHTA, CDR2 FQGNSA. There are 12 residues in the CDR3. This chain's CDR3 is CASSRDSPTVSF. The CDR3 region has the DNA TGTGCCAGCAGCCGGGACAGCCCCACAGTGAGCTTC.

The chain carries TRBV30 and TRBJ1-3; maybe TRBD1 (5 bases). The V gene lost 8 bases and the J gene lost 1 base, with 18 bases spanning the gap. The germline CDR1 and CDR2 sequences are GTSNPN and SVGIG (reference sequence). The CDR3 runs to 15 residues. CDR3 sequence: CAGSRDAYSGNTIYF. Written as DNA, the CDR3 is TGTGCCGGGTCCAGGGATGCTTATTCTGGAAACACCATATATTTT.

The chain has TRBV5-4 and TRBJ2-1, with TRBD2 as a possible D gene (5 bases). The V and J ends lost 9 bases and 3 bases respectively, with 13 bases between them. The CDR3 length is 13 residues. Per germline, CDR1 SGHNT and CDR2 YYREEE (reference sequence). DNA for the CDR3: TGTGCCACCACCCACGGGAACTACAATGAGCAGTTCTTC. Amino acid sequence: CATTHGNYNEQFF.

The chain is built from TRBV11-2 and TRBJ2-1; 10 bases agree with TRBD1. Looked up from germline, CDR1 is SGHAT and CDR2 is FQNNGV. This CDR3 is 16 amino acids long. V dropped 6 bases and J dropped 5; count of bases not matched to a gene: 10. DNA for the CDR3: TGTGCCAGCAGGGAGGGACAGGGGAAATTGGACAATGAGCAGTTCTTC. It codes for CASREGQGKLDNEQFF.

This sequence joins TRBV11-2 and TRBJ1-1; no clear D. Trimming cost V 1 base and J 5 bases, with 8 bases left between them. CDR1 and CDR2 from the germline V gene are SGHAT and FQNNGV. The CDR3 contains 13 residues. In DNA form, the CDR3 reads TGTGCCAGCAGCTTAGGGAGGGTGACTGAAGCTTTCTTT. Protein product: CASSLGRVTEAFF. The variable domain in full, completed from reference TRBV11-2 and TRBJ1-1, reads EAGVAQSPRYKIIEKRQSVAFWCNPISGHATLYWYQQILGQGPKLLIQFQNNGVVDDSQLPKDRFSAERLKGVDSTLKIQPAKLEDSAVYLCASSLGRVTEAFFGQGTRLTVV.

Details on this clone: Relative to the germline gene, one junction end is altered; a read error may explain this. V usage is TRBV5-1 and J usage is TRBJ2-7; 7 bases align to TRBD2. Germline CDR1 SGHRS, CDR2 YFSETQ. The CDR3 has 17 amino acids. This CDR3 is CAGSLEIIAGQSYEQYF. DNA of the CDR3: TGCGCCGGCAGCTTGGAAATCATAGCGGGCCAGAGCTACGAGCAGTACTTC.

This chain joins TRBV5-4 and TRBJ1-5, with no clear D. Trimming shortened V by 4 bases and J by 2 bases, and 25 bases separated the two germline ends. The CDR3 is made up of 19 amino acids. Germline V gene sequence: CDR1 SGHNT, CDR2 YYREEE (reference sequence). The CDR3 loop is CASSQVTVPGNWGNQPQHF. Written as DNA, the CDR3 is TGTGCCAGCAGCCAAGTTACCGTCCCAGGCAATTGGGGCAATCAGCCCCAGCATTTT.

V usage is TRBV10-2 and J usage is TRBJ2-1; D is perhaps TRBD1 (5 bases). Per germline, CDR1 WSHSY and CDR2 SAAADI. V lost 4 bases to trimming and J lost 9 bases, with 19 bases between them. This CDR3 contains 15 residues. The CDR3 loop is CASSGLAGKLGEQFF. The DNA for the CDR3 is TGCGCCAGCAGTGGGTTAGCAGGGAAATTGGGTGAGCAGTTCTTC.

The rearrangement uses TRBV6-6 and TRBJ2-7; D perhaps matches TRBD2 (5 bases). Trimming shortened V by 2 bases and J by 7 bases, and 15 bases separated the two germline ends. CDR3 length: 14 residues. The germline V gene encodes CDR1 MNHNY and CDR2 SVGAGI (reference sequence). The chain's CDR3 is CASSYELRVGEQYF. CDR3 nucleotide sequence: TGTGCCAGCAGTTACGAGTTGCGGGTCGGGGAGCAGTACTTC.

The CDR3 protein is CASTFGQGGLAYVDTQYF. In nucleotides, the CDR3 is TGTGCCAGCACCTTCGGGCAGGGAGGGCTAGCATATGTGGATACGCAGTATTTT. This chain connects TRBV13 to TRBJ2-3, with 7 bases fitting TRBD2. V lost 7 bases, J lost 6 bases, and 22 bases stayed unmatched. CDR3 length equals 18 residues. Germline V CDR1 and CDR2: PRHDT, FYEKMQ (reference sequence).

This CDR3 is CASSSHTGDYGYTF. Written as DNA, the CDR3 is TGTGCCAGCAGTTCTCATACAGGGGACTATGGCTACACCTTC. This sequence joins TRBV6-5 and TRBJ1-2; 7 bases are shared with TRBD1. The CDR3 covers 14 residues. Germline loops: CDR1 MNHEY, CDR2 SVGAGI. Germline trimming cut 4 bases from V and 3 bases from J; bases unmatched to any gene: 5.

This sequence joins TRBV6-6 and TRBJ2-7; 13 bases match TRBD2. The germline gives CDR1 MNHNY, CDR2 SVGAGI (reference sequence). The CDR3 has 16 amino acids. The V and J ends lost 1 base and 1 base, in that order; junction bases with no gene match: 1. CDR3 coding DNA: TGTGCCAGCAGTTACTTGGGACTAGCGGGGTCCTACGAGCAGTACTTC. Translating gives CASSYLGLAGSYEQYF.